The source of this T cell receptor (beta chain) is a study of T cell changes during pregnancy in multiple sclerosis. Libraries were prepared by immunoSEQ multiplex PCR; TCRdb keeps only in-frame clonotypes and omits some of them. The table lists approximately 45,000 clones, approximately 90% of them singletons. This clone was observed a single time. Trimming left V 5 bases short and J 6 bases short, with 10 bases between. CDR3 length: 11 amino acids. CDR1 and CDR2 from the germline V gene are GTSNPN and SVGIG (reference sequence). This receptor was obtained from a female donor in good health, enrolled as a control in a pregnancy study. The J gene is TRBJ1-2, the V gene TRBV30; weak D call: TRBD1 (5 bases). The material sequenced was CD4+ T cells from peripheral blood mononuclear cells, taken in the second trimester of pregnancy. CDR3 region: CAWGQGNGYTF. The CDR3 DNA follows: TGTGCCTGGGGGCAGGGCAATGGCTACACCTTC.